This T cell receptor beta chain comes out of a study of shared clonotypes between healthy human individuals. Study-wide results and limits: Naive subsets generally had larger estimated richness than memory subsets. About 5.2% was the fraction of naive CD4 clonotypes found shared across a few donors.

The protocol was immunoSEQ multiplex PCR, while the TCRdb copy is restricted to in-frame clones and leaves out a portion. The sample carries some 2,500,000 clones, about 90% recorded once. CDR3 size: 13 residues. The ends were cut back, 8 bases at V and 5 bases at J, with 15 bases in the middle. The germline V gene has CDR1 MNHEY and CDR2 SMNVEV (reference sequence). In the case of this clone: Its cognate antigen is unknown.

What was sequenced was naive CD4+ T cells from PBMCs. Subset of the sample: CD45RA+ positively selected. The chain combines TRBV27 with TRBJ1-1; TRBD1 is a possible D gene (5 bases). The sequence came from a man aged 18 to 35 in good health. Some clones in this sample may be carry-over from other donors' samples. CDR3 DNA: TGTGCCAGCTACTCTGGGGCGTGGACTGAAGCTTTCTTT. Residues: CASYSGAWTEAFF.